This TCR beta chain was profiled in a study of OX40 agonist ivuxolimab in advanced cancers. Overall study results and limits: In the 0.1 to 3.0 mg/kg range, CD4+ and CD8+ blood T cells had expanded clonally by week 6.

The data were produced by immunoSEQ multiplex PCR, yet TCRdb's version contains in-frame clones alone and is incomplete. The sample includes fewer than 95,000 clones, approximately 90% of them seen just once. The CDR3 covers 12 residues. In germline, CDR1 is PRHDT, CDR2 FYEKMQ (reference sequence). Trimming took 0 bases from V and 7 from J, leaving 6 bases between them. This clone showed up just a few times. Its antigen is not known. The sequence was obtained from an adult with an advanced solid tumor such as melanoma, head and neck, liver or kidney cancer. Sequencing was performed on CD4+ or CD8+ T cells sorted from blood, taken in a trial of the OX40 agonist ivuxolimab. This chain links TRBV13 with TRBJ1-2; D might be TRBD1 (6 bases). CDR3 nucleotide sequence: TGTGCCAGCAGCTTAGGCAGGGGTGGCTACACCTTC. Protein: CASSLGRGGYTF.